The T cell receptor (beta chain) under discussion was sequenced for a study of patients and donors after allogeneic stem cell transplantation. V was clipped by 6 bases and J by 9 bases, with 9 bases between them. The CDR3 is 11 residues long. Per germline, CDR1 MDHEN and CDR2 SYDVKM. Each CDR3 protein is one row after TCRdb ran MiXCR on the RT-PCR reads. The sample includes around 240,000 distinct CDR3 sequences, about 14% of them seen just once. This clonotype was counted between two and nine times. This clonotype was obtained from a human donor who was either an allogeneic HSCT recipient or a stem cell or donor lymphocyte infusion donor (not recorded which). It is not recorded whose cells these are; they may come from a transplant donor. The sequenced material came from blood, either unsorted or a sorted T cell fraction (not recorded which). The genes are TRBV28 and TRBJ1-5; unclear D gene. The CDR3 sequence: CASSRIGPQHF. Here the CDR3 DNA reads TGTGCCAGCAGCCGGATTGGGCCCCAGCATTTT. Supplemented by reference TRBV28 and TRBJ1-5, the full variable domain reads DVKVTQSSRYLVKRTGEKVFLECVQDMDHENMFWYRQDPGLGLRLIYFSYDVKMKEKGDIPEGYSVSREKKERFSLILESASTNQTSMYLCASSRIGPQHFGDGTRLSIL.